The clone carrying this T cell receptor beta chain was found a few times. Trimming at V came to 3 bases and at J to 13 bases, leaving 7 bases not matched to a gene. Germline V gives CDR1 GTSNPN, CDR2 SVGIG (reference sequence). CDR3 length: 12 residues. TCRdb recomputed calls from the RT-PCR reads with MiXCR, one row per CDR3 protein. This sample has fewer than 800,000 distinct CDR3 sequences, with 13% to 15% found just once. Sequenced material: memory CD4+ T cells from blood. J is TRBJ2-3 and V is TRBV30; 10 bases align to TRBD2. This receptor was obtained from a female donor in good health, serving as a healthy control. This CDR3 reads CAWRGLAEQKYF. The CDR3 DNA reads TGTGCCTGGAGAGGACTAGCGGAACAAAAGTATTTT.